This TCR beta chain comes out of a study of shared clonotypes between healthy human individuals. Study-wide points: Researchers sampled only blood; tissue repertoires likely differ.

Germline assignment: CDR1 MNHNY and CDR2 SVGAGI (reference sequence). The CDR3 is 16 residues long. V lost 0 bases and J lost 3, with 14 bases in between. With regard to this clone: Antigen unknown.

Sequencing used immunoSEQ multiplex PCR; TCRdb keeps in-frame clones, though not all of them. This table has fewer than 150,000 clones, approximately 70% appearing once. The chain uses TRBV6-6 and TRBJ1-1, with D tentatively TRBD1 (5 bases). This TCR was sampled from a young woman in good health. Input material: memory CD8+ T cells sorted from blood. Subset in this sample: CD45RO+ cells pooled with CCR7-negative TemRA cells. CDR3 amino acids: CASSYSSTGLDTEAFF. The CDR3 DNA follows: TGTGCCAGCAGTTACTCGTCTACAGGTTTGGACACTGAAGCTTTCTTT.